Sequencing of this T cell receptor beta chain was carried out in a study of monozygotic twins with inflammatory bowel disease. Collection yielded 2 to 2.5 ml of blood per donor. TCRdb re-called the 5' RACE reads; one entry per CDR3 protein, DNA not given. The sample features 440,000 or so distinct CDR3 sequences, with roughly 2.5% in its top ten. This CDR3 spans 16 amino acids. Germline CDR1 is KGHSY and CDR2 is FQNENV. This clonotype originated in a human donor with ulcerative colitis or Crohn's disease, or a healthy co-twin of an affected twin (not recorded which). This chain connects TRBV16 to TRBJ2-7; TCRdb returns TRBD2, unconfirmable since there is no DNA. Sample: blood. CDR3 protein: CASSQYGKAGGYEQYF.